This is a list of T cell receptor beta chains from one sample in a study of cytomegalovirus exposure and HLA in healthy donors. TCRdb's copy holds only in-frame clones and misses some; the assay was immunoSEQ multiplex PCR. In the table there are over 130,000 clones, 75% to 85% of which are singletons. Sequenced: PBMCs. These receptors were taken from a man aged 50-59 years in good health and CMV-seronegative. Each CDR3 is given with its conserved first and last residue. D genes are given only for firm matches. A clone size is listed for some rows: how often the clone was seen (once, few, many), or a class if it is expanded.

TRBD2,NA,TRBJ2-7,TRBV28,CASTPLPRGVGSYEQYF,TGTGCCAGCACCCCACTACCACGGGGGGTGGGCTCCTACGAGCAGTACTTC
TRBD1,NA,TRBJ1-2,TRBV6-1,CASTPGQGDYGYTF,TGTGCCAGCACACCGGGACAGGGGGACTATGGCTACACCTTC
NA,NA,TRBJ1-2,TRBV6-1,CASTQDGLYGYTF,TGTGCCAGCACCCAAGACGGACTCTATGGCTACACCTTC
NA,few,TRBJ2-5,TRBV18,CASTSRDTAGETQYF,TGTGCCAGCACATCCCGAGACACCGCCGGAGAGACCCAGTACTTC
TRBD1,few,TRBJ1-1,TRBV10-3,CAISESLGQGEGEAFF,TGTGCCATCAGTGAGTCGTTAGGACAGGGGGAAGGTGAAGCTTTCTTT
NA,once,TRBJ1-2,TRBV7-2,CASSLVVAFGYTF,TGTGCCAGCAGCTTGGTGGTGGCCTTTGGCTACACCTTC
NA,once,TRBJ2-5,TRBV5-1,CASSEAGTQETQYF,TGCGCCAGCAGCGAGGCCGGTACCCAAGAGACCCAGTACTTC
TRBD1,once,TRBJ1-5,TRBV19,CASSMDRGDNQPQHF,TGTGCCAGTAGTATGGACAGGGGGGATAATCAGCCCCAGCATTTT
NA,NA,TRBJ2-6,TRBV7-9,CASSPTTGMAGANVLTF,TGTGCCAGCAGCCCGACAACAGGGATGGCTGGGGCCAACGTCCTGACTTTC
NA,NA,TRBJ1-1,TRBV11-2,CASSLVFDRNTEAFF,TGTGCCAGCAGCTTAGTTTTTGACAGGAACACTGAAGCTTTCTTT
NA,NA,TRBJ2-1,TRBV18,CASSPGSLNEQFF,TGTGCCAGCTCACCAGGGAGTTTGAATGAGCAGTTCTTC
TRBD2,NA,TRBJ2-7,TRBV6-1,CATRGGGYEQYF,TGTGCCACCCGCGGGGGAGGCTACGAGCAGTACTTC
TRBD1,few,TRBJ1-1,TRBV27,CASSRQGKQRNTEAFF,TGTGCCAGCAGCCGACAGGGGAAACAAAGGAACACTGAAGCTTTCTTT
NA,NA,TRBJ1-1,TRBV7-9,CASREDPGRADTEAFF,TGTGCCAGCAGAGAGGACCCCGGCAGGGCGGACACTGAAGCTTTCTTT
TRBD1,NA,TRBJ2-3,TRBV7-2,CASSPTGTASTDTQYF,TGTGCCAGCAGCCCCACGGGGACAGCTAGCACAGATACGCAGTATTTT
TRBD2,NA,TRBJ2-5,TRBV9,CASSAGLASNQETQYF,TGTGCCAGCAGCGCCGGACTAGCGTCAAACCAAGAGACCCAGTACTTC